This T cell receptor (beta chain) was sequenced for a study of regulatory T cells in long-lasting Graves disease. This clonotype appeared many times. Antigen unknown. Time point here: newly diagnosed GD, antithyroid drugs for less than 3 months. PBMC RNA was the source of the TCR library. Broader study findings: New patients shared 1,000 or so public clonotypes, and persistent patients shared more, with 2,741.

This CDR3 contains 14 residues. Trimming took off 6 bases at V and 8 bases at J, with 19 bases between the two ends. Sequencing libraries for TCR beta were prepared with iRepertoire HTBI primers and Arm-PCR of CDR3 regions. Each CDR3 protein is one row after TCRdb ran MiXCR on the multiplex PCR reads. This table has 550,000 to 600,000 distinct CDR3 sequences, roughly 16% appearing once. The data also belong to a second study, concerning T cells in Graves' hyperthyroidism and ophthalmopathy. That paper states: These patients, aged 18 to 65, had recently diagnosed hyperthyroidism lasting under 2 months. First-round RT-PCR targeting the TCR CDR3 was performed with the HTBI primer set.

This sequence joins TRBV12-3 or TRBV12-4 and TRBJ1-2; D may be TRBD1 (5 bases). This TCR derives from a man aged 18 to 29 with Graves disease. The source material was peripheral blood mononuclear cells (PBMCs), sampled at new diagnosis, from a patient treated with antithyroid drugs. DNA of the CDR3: TGTGCCAGCAGCCAGGCGGGACTTACGAGGGGCTACACCTTC. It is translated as CASSQAGLTRGYTF.